This record covers a single T cell receptor (beta chain). This clone occurred a few times. Its antigen is not yet known. Qualities for individual bases were not recorded, and no much larger clone is one base off. Library method: the immunoSEQ multiplex PCR assay. On the authors' methods: To diagnose cytomegalovirus status from the catalog of TCR beta chain sequences, a statistical classification framework was built. Sourced from immuneACCESS, this table was stored by TCRdb with only in-frame sequences that have V and J called. A share of the clones is absent; for the studies checked, an unresolved V gene accounts for under half, and the remainder has no known explanation. That table supplies the V and J calls and clone size; D and trimming were determined from the DNA. Across this sample there are about 280,000 clones, with 88% seen only once. Jointly, the top ten make up approximately 0.95% of the sample.

Including the terminal cysteine and phenylalanine, the CDR3 comprises 16 residues. Here the CDR3 DNA is all that survives: 48 bases in frame from base 1. Based on the germline V gene (reference sequence), the CDR1 and CDR2 sequences are PRHDT and FYEKMQ. V trim: 0 bases; J trim: 4 bases; unmatched bases: 3. The donors were included in the validation cohort of 120 subjects, a group kept apart from the approximately 700-subject first cohort. This record comes from a study of cytomegalovirus exposure and HLA in healthy donors (dated by TCRdb to 2016 to 2017). A note on the overall study: According to a later analysis, one platform produced both the 120 validation repertoires and the 670 or so repertoires of the first cohort. The study aimed to test whether cataloging public T cell receptors could reveal signatures of past pathogen exposure. Besides the first cohort of some 670 subjects, a separate validation cohort made up of 120 or so different subjects was used. The study combined high-throughput TCR immunosequencing, statistical association of individual TCRs with disease status, and machine learning to predict cytomegalovirus infection status.

What the research found in general, with its limitations: It was suggested by the authors that the approach could potentially be generalized to other disease states and immunological phenotypes. All 120 or so repertoires were used to score co-occurrence in the validation cohort in a later analysis, because that analysis had no HLA typing for the cohort. Cytomegalovirus status was reported to be diagnosed by the classifier with high specificity and sensitivity in both the original and validation cohorts. While some public TCRs were present in many individuals, most TCR sequences turned up only very rarely across donors. Of the cluster scores, roughly 95% were above 0 in a later analysis, which found that TCRs clustered in the first cohort also tended to co-occur in the 120 validation repertoires. Three of the identified cytomegalovirus-associated TCR beta chains were confirmed in vitro to be specific for cytomegalovirus antigens. A total of some 180 TCR beta chains were listed by the study as associated with cytomegalovirus.

Source material: PBMCs. This clonotype originated in a woman between 18 and 29 years old in good health and CMV-seronegative. This sequence uses TRBV13 and TRBJ2-4, with 10 junctional bases fitting TRBD1. The nucleotides are TGTGCCAGCAGCTTAGGAGCGGGACAGGGGAAAAACATTCAGTACTTC. It codes for CASSLGAGQGKNIQYF.